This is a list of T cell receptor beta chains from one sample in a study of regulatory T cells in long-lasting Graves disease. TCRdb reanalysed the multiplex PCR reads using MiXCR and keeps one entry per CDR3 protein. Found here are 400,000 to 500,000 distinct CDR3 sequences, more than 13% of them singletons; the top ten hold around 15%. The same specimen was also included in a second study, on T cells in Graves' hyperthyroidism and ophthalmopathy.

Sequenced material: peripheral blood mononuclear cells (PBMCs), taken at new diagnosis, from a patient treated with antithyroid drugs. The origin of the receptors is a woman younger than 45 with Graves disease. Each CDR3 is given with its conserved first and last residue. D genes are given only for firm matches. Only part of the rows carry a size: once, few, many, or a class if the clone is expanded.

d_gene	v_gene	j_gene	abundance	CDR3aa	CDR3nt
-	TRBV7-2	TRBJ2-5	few	CASSLAPGKTQYF	TGTGCCAGCAGCTTAGCGCCCGGGAAGACCCAGTACTTC
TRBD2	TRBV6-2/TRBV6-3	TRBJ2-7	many	CASSRITSGSYEQYF	TGTGCCAGCAGTCGGATAACTAGCGGCTCCTACGAGCAGTACTTC
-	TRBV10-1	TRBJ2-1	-	CASSPDLGYNEQFF	TGCGCCAGCAGTCCTGATTTAGGATACAATGAGCAGTTCTTC
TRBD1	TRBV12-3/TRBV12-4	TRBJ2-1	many	CASSPLTGGGNEQFF	TGTGCCAGCAGCCCACTGACAGGGGGCGGGAATGAGCAGTTCTTC
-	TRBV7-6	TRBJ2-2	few	CASSFLPSEEGGELFF	TGTGCCAGCAGCTTTCTTCCTAGCGAGGAGGGCGGGGAGCTGTTTTTT
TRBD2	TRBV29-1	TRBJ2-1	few	CSVVAGRYNEQFF	TGCAGCGTGGTAGCGGGGCGTTACAATGAGCAGTTCTTC
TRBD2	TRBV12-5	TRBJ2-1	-	CASGPLAGGDNEQFF	TGTGCTAGTGGTCCTTTAGCGGGAGGGGATAATGAGCAGTTCTTC
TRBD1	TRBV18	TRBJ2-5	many	CASSPVGGETQYF	TGTGCCAGCTCACCTGTAGGGGGCGAGACCCAGTACTTC
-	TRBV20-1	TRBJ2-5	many	CSASEPLETQYF	TGCAGTGCTAGCGAACCGTTGGAGACCCAGTACTTC
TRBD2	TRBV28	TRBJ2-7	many	CASSSAGLAGSYEQYF	TGTGCCAGCAGTTCCGCAGGACTAGCGGGAAGCTACGAGCAGTACTTC